Following are 21 T cell receptor beta chains from one sample sequenced in a study of post-analysis software for immune sequencing data. Overall study results and limits: Five or six TRBV segments appeared more often in patients than in controls, and TRBV5-6, TRBV5-1 and TRBV20-1 were among these.

Incorporated into the TCR beta cDNA libraries were unique molecular identifiers, which served to reduce PCR and sequencing biases. Each CDR3 protein is one row after TCRdb ran MiXCR on the PCR reads. Here the sample spans 450,000 to 700,000 distinct CDR3 sequences, roughly 46% being singletons. No cognate antigen is known for these TCRs. Sequencing was carried out using blood. The origin of the receptors is a girl between 5 and 17 years old with multiple sclerosis.

In this sample, this clonotype turned up a few times. The chain employs TRBV7-9 and TRBJ2-1; TRBD2 might be the D (6 bases). The CDR3 has 14 amino acids. CDR1 is SEHNR, CDR2 FQNEAQ, per germline (reference sequence). V lost 4 bases, J lost 5 bases, and 12 bases lay in between. CDR3 nucleotide sequence: TGTGCCAGCAGCTATGGAGGGCCACACAATGAGCAGTTCTTC. Translating it yields CASSYGGPHNEQFF.

The rearrangement joins TRBV7-2 to TRBJ2-7; maybe TRBD2 (5 bases). The CDR3 length is 15 residues. Germline V gene data show CDR1 as SGHTA and CDR2 as FQGNSA. V lost 3 bases, J lost 0 bases, and 12 bases lay in between. The CDR3 DNA reads TGTGCCAGCAGCTTCGTTGACGGGGTCTCCTACGAGCAGTACTTC. This translates into CASSFVDGVSYEQYF. Full variable domain (rest looked up from reference TRBV7-2 and TRBJ2-7): GAGVSQSPSNKVTEKGKDVELRCDPISGHTALYWYRQSLGQGLEFLIYFQGNSAPDKSGLPSDRFSAERTGGSVSTLTIQRTQQEDSAVYLCASSFVDGVSYEQYFGPGTRLTVT.

The J gene is TRBJ2-5, the V gene TRBV10-3; the match to TRBD2 covers 8 bases. The J call could be wrong; TRBJ2-7 is a better fit for the DNA end. Germline V gene data show CDR1 as ENHRY and CDR2 as SYGVKD. The CDR3 covers 13 residues. CDR3 residues: CASGGTAPGEQYF. CDR3 sequence (DNA): TGTGCCAGCGGGGGGACGGCTCCTGGCGAGCAGTACTTC.

The chain joins TRBV20-1 to TRBJ2-3, with TRBD2 as a possible D gene (6 bases). This CDR3 has 13 residues. CDR1 and CDR2 from the germline V gene are DFQATT and SNEGSKA (reference sequence). The V end was cut by 3 bases, the J end by 4 bases, with 11 bases between. Here the CDR3 reads CSAREGHADTQYF. CDR3 in DNA: TGCAGTGCTAGGGAGGGCCACGCAGATACGCAGTATTTT.

The J gene is TRBJ2-5, the V gene TRBV11-2; D is possibly TRBD1 or TRBD2 (6 bases each). The CDR3 sequence is 17 residues long. The V gene's germline CDR1 is SGHAT and CDR2 FQNNGV. Trimming removed 2 bases at V and 3 bases at J, with 19 bases between. CDR3 region: CASSLIYQEGDKETQYF. CDR3 bases: TGTGCCAGCAGCTTAATTTACCAGGAGGGGGATAAAGAGACCCAGTACTTC.

There are a few counts of this clonotype. This chain joins TRBV20-1 and TRBJ1-1, with 7 bases lining up with TRBD1. The V segment lost 4 bases and the J segment 5 bases; nucleotides outside the gene matches: 10. CDR1 and CDR2 from the germline V gene are DFQATT and SNEGSKA (reference sequence). This CDR3 spans 14 amino acids. The chain's CDR3 is CSAKQDRLATEAFF. CDR3 bases: TGCAGTGCTAAACAGGACAGGCTCGCGACTGAAGCTTTCTTT.

The chain uses TRBV5-1 and TRBJ1-1, with D possibly matching TRBD1 (5 bases). CDR3 size: 12 residues. CDR1 and CDR2 from the germline V gene are SGHRS and YFSETQ. V lost 7 bases, J lost 1 base, and 8 bases lay in between. DNA for the CDR3: TGCGCCAGCCGGGGGGGGAACACTGAAGCTTTCTTT. It translates to CASRGGNTEAFF.

The rearrangement uses TRBV12-3 or TRBV12-4 and TRBJ2-5, with TRBD2 identical over 9 bases. The CDR3 is 15 amino acids. Trimming removed 3 bases from V and 2 bases from J; junction bases left unmatched: 4. The CDR3, as DNA: TGTGCCAGCAGTTTCTCCCTAGCGGGGCAAGAGACCCAGTACTTC. Its protein is CASSFSLAGQETQYF.

This clonotype was detected only a few times. The chain couples TRBV12-3 or TRBV12-4 to TRBJ2-7; TRBD1 aligns across 10 bases. The CDR3 spans 15 residues. Trimming cost V 4 bases and J 2 bases; bases outside gene matches: 5. The DNA of the CDR3 is TGTGCCAGCAGTTCCCCCGGGACAGGGGCCTACGAGCAGTACTTC. It specifies CASSSPGTGAYEQYF.

In DNA, the CDR3 is TGCGCCTCCGAACGGGCTGACTCCTACAATGAGCAGTTCTTC. Protein: CASERADSYNEQFF. The chain links TRBV5-1 to TRBJ2-1; D not resolved. CDR1 and CDR2 (germline): SGHRS, YFSETQ. Trimming removed 10 bases from V and 0 bases from J, with 14 bases in between. The CDR3 runs to 14 residues.

The V gene is TRBV6-6, the J gene TRBJ2-7, with 7 positions matching TRBD1. V lost 6 bases and J lost 2; bases outside the gene matches: 7. This CDR3 contains 14 residues. The germline gives CDR1 MNHNY, CDR2 SVGAGI (reference sequence). CDR3 amino acids: CASREDRATYEQYF. The CDR3 nucleotides are TGTGCCAGCAGGGAAGACAGGGCGACCTACGAGCAGTACTTC.

The V and J genes are TRBV3-1 and TRBJ2-1; D possibly corresponds to TRBD2 (5 bases). Trimming removed 1 base at V and 10 bases at J, with 8 bases between. Germline V lookup: CDR1 LGHDT, CDR2 YNNKEL (reference sequence). The CDR3 has 12 amino acids. The CDR3 spells CASSQVIAEQFF. CDR3 nucleotide sequence: TGTGCCAGCAGCCAAGTAATAGCGGAGCAGTTCTTC.

This clonotype was observed a few times. The V call is TRBV9, the J call TRBJ1-6; 7 bases are shared with TRBD1. Germline trimming cut 0 bases from V and 7 bases from J; bases unmatched to any gene: 4. The CDR3 runs 15 residues. Germline CDR1 is SGDLS and CDR2 is YYNGEE. The CDR3 is CASSVGGTVNSPLHF. In nucleotides, the CDR3 is TGTGCCAGCAGCGTAGGCGGGACAGTGAATTCACCCCTCCACTTT.

The chain carries TRBV10-3 and TRBJ1-2; perhaps TRBD1 as D (5 bases). V was trimmed by 4 bases and J by 3 bases, leaving 15 bases between them. The germline CDR1 and CDR2 sequences are ENHRY and SYGVKD. The CDR3 length is 15 residues. This chain's CDR3 is CAISALPGGDYGYTF. CDR3 DNA sequence: TGTGCCATCAGTGCCCTCCCGGGGGGAGACTATGGCTACACCTTC.

The chain joins TRBV20-1 to TRBJ1-2; the match to TRBD1 covers 7 bases. Germline loops: CDR1 DFQATT, CDR2 SNEGSKA (reference sequence). CDR3 size: 13 residues. V lost 0 bases, J lost 8 bases, and 6 bases stayed unmatched. The CDR3 protein is CSAREETGRGYTF. The CDR3 coding sequence is TGCAGTGCTAGAGAGGAGACAGGGCGAGGCTACACCTTC.

The genes are TRBV29-1 and TRBJ2-5, with D maybe TRBD1 (5 bases). This CDR3 has 15 amino acids. Between the trimmed V and J ends, which lost 5 bases and 2 bases, there was a span of 18 bases. Germline V gives CDR1 SQVTM, CDR2 ANQGSEA. This chain's CDR3 is CSVRGRASIQETQYF. The CDR3 coding sequence is TGCAGCGTTCGTGGCAGGGCGTCGATACAAGAGACCCAGTACTTC.

This clonotype has just a few counts. The chain recombines TRBV7-9 with TRBJ2-7; the D is unclear. CDR1 and CDR2 from the germline V gene are SEHNR and FQNEAQ (reference sequence). CDR3 length: 14 amino acids. V lost 1 base and J lost 1, with 8 bases in between. In DNA form, the CDR3 reads TGTGCCAGCAGCTTAGAGCAGTTATCCTACGAGCAGTACTTC. This encodes CASSLEQLSYEQYF.

This clonotype was seen more than once but under ten times. The V and J genes are TRBV5-1 and TRBJ2-7; D is undetermined. CDR3 length: 12 amino acids. Germline V gives CDR1 SGHRS, CDR2 YFSETQ. Trimming shortened V by 0 bases and J by 4 bases, and 5 bases separated the two germline ends. For the CDR3, the DNA is TGCGCCAGCAGCTTGGATGAATACGAGCAGTACTTC. As protein: CASSLDEYEQYF.

The V call is TRBV7-9, the J call TRBJ1-1, with TRBD1 matching over 7 bases. Germline lookup yields CDR1 SEHNR and CDR2 FQNEAQ (reference sequence). The V gene end was trimmed by 2 bases and the J gene end by 5 bases; junction bases not matched to a gene: 5. The length of the CDR3 is 14 residues. CDR3 nucleotides: TGTGCCAGCAGCTTACTGACAGGGAAGACTGAAGCTTTCTTT. Translation gives CASSLLTGKTEAFF. Supplemented by reference TRBV7-9 and TRBJ1-1, the full variable domain reads DTGVSQNPRHKITKRGQNVTFRCDPISEHNRLYWYRQTLGQGPEFLTYFQNEAQLEKSRLLSDRFSAERPKGSFSTLEIQRTEQGDSAMYLCASSLLTGKTEAFFGQGTRLTVV.

The chain is built from TRBV20-1 and TRBJ2-7; D ambiguous. This CDR3 contains 13 residues. Germline loops: CDR1 DFQATT, CDR2 SNEGSKA (reference sequence). Trimming removed 0 bases from V and 6 bases from J, with 12 bases in between. Here the CDR3 reads CSARDPVMGEQYF. The CDR3 bases are TGCAGTGCTAGAGACCCAGTTATGGGCGAGCAGTACTTC.

This clonotype was observed a few times. The chain has TRBV5-1 and TRBJ2-1, with 9 nucleotides matching TRBD2. The V gene end was trimmed by 5 bases and the J gene end by 7 bases; junction bases not matched to a gene: 7. Germline CDR1 SGHRS, CDR2 YFSETQ. The CDR3 loop spans 14 amino acids. The CDR3 DNA reads TGCGCCAGCAGGTTTAGCCTAGCGGGGAATGAGCAGTTCTTC. Amino acid sequence: CASRFSLAGNEQFF.